This T cell receptor beta chain comes out of a study of PD-1 and CTLA-4 blockade in melanoma. Trimming took 4 bases from V and 9 from J; bases not matched to a gene: 16. The germline CDR1 and CDR2 sequences are LGHNA and YNFKEQ. CDR3 length equals 17 residues. The repertoire was sequenced with immunoSEQ multiplex PCR; TCRdb's copy has only in-frame clones and lacks some. The sample consists of 7,000 to 9,000 clones, about 80% of them appearing once. The chain couples TRBV4-2 to TRBJ2-1; 9 positions match TRBD2. The TCR originated in a human donor with melanoma. Here the sequenced sample was CD8+ T cells from peripheral blood, taken before anti-PD-1 treatment. The CDR3 DNA reads TGTGCCAGCAGCCCAGACTTCTCCGCGGGAGGGGTCGGTGAGCAGTTCTTC. Protein sequence: CASSPDFSAGGVGEQFF.